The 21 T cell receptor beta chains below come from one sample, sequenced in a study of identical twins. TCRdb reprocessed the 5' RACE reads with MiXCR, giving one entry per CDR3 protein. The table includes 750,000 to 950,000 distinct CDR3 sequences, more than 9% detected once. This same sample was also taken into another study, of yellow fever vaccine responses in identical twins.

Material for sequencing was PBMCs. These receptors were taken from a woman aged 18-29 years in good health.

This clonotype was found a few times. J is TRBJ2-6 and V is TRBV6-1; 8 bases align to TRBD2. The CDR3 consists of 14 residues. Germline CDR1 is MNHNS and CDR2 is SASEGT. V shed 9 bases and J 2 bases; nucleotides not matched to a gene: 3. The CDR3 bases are TGTGCCAGTCACGGGGGGGCTGGGGCCAACGTCCTGACTTTC. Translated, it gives CASHGGAGANVLTF.

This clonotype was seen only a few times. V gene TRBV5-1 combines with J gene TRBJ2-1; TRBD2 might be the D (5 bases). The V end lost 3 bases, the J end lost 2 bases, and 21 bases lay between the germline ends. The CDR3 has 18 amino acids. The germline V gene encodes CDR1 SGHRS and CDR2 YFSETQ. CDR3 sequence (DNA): TGCGCCAGCAGCTCGGAGCGCGGGTCATGGGGAACCTACAATGAGCAGTTCTTC. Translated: CASSSERGSWGTYNEQFF. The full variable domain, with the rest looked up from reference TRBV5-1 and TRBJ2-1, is KAGVTQTPRYLIKTRGQQVTLSCSPISGHRSVSWYQQTPGQGLQFLFEYFSETQRNKGNFPGRFSGRQFSNSRSEMNVSTLELGDSALYLCASSSERGSWGTYNEQFFGPGTRLTVL.

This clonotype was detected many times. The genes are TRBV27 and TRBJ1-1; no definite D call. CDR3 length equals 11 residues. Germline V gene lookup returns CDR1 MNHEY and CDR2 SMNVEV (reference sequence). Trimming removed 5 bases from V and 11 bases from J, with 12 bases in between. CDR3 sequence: CASSDTRSAFF. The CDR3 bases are TGTGCCAGCAGTGACACCAGGAGCGCTTTCTTT.

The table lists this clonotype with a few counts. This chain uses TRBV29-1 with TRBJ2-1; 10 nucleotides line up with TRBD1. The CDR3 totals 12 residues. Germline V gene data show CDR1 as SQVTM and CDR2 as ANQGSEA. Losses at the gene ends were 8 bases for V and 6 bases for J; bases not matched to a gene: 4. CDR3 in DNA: TGCAGCTTGCGGACAGGGGGCAATGAGCAGTTCTTC. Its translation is CSLRTGGNEQFF.

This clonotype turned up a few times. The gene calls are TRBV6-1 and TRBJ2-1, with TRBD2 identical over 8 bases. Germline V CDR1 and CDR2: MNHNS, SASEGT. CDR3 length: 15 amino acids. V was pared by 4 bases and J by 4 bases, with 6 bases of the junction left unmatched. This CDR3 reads CASSVLSGSYNEQFF. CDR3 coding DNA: TGTGCCAGCAGTGTCTTGAGCGGGAGTTACAATGAGCAGTTCTTC.

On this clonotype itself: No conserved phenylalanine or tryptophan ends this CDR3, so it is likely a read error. The CDR3 region is CSARNSGGSYEQYI. For the CDR3, the DNA is TGCAGTGCTAGGAATAGCGGGGGCTCCTACGAGCAGTACATC. This rearrangement joins TRBV20-1 to TRBJ2-7; the match to TRBD2 covers 9 bases. The CDR3 is 14 residues long. The J segment lost 0 bases and the V segment lost 3 bases, leaving 3 bases of the junction unmatched. Per the germline V gene, CDR1 is DFQATT and CDR2 is SNEGSKA (reference sequence).

This CDR3 reads CASSKTGGFHEQYV. The CDR3 DNA sequence: TGCGCCAGCAGCAAGACAGGGGGCTTCCACGAGCAGTACGTC. The chain recombines TRBV5-1 with TRBJ2-7; 10 bases line up with TRBD1. The CDR3 has 14 residues. The germline gives CDR1 SGHRS, CDR2 YFSETQ. Germline trimming cut 4 bases from V and 5 bases from J; bases unmatched to any gene: 6.

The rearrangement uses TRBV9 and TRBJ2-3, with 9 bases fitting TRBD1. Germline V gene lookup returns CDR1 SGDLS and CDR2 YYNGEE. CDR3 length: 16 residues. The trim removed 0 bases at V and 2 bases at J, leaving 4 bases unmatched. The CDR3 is CASSVVGTGLTDTQYF. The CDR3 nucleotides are TGTGCCAGCAGCGTAGTGGGGACAGGGCTCACAGATACGCAGTATTTT.

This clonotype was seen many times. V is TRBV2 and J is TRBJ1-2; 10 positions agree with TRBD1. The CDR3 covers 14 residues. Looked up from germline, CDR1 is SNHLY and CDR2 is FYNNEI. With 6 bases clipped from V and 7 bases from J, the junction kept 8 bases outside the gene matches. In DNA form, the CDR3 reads TGTGCCAGCAGGGGACAGGGGACCCCCGGTGGCTACACCTTC. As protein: CASRGQGTPGGYTF.

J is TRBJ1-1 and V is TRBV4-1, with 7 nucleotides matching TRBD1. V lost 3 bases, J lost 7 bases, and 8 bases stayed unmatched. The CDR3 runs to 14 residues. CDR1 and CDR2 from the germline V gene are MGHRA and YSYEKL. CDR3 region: CASSQGDRVDEAFF. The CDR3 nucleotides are TGCGCCAGCAGCCAGGGCGACAGGGTTGATGAAGCTTTCTTT.

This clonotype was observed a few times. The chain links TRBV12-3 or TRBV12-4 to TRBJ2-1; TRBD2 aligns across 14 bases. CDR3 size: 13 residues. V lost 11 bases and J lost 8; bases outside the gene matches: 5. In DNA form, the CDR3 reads TGTGCCGCCCAGGGACTAGCGGGAGATGAGCAGTTCTTC. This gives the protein CAAQGLAGDEQFF.

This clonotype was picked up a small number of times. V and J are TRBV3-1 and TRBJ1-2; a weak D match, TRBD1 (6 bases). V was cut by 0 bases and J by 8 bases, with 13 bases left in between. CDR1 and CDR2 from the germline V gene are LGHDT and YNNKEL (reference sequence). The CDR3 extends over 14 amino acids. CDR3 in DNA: TGTGCCAGCAGCCAAGATACGGGGGCGGAGGGCTACACCTTC. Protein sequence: CASSQDTGAEGYTF.

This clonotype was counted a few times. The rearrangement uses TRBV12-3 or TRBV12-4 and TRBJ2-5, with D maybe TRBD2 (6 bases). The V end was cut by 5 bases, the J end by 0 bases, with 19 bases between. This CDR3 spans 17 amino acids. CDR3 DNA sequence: TGTGCCAGCAGTCACGGGACTCACGATGAATACCAAGAGACCCAGTACTTC. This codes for CASSHGTHDEYQETQYF.

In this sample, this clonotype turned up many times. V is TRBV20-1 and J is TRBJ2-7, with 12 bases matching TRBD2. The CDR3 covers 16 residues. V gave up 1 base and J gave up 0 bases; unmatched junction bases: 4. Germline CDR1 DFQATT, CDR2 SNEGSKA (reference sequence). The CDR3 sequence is CSARGGLAGPSYEQYF. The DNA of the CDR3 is TGCAGTGCTAGAGGGGGACTAGCGGGCCCCTCCTACGAGCAGTACTTC.

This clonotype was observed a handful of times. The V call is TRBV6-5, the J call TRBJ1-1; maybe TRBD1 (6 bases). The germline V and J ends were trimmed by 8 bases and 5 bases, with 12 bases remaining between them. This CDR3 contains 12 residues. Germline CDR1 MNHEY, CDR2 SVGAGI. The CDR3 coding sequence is TGTGCCAGCTACAGGGTGTCGACTGAAGCTTTCTTT. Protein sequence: CASYRVSTEAFF.

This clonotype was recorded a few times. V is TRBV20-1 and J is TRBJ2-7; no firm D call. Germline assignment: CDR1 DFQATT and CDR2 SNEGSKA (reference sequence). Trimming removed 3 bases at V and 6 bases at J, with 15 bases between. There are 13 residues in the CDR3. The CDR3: CSASHPLGAEQYF. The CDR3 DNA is TGCAGTGCTAGTCACCCCTTAGGAGCCGAGCAGTACTTC.

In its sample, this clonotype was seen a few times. The CDR3 reads CSAREVDTEAFF. DNA of the CDR3: TGCAGTGCTAGAGAGGTGGACACTGAAGCTTTCTTT. The V gene is TRBV20-1, the J gene TRBJ1-1; D call uncertain. Trimming stripped 0 bases from V and 3 bases from J, with 5 bases between. The CDR3 runs 12 residues. Germline values: CDR1 DFQATT, CDR2 SNEGSKA (reference sequence).

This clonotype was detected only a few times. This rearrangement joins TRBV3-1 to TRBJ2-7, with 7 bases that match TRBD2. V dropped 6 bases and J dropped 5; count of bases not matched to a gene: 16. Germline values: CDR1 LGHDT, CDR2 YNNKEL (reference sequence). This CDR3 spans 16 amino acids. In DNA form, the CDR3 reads TGTGCCAGCAGTCGGACTAGGCCCATGGAGCCCGACGAGCAGTACTTC. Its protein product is CASSRTRPMEPDEQYF.

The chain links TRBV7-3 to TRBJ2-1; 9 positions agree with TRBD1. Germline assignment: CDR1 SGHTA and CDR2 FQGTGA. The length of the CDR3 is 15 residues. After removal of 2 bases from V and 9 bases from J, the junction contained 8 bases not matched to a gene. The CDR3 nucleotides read TGTGCCAGCAGCTTATGGGGACAGGGCGAGGGTGAGCAGTTCTTC. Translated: CASSLWGQGEGEQFF.

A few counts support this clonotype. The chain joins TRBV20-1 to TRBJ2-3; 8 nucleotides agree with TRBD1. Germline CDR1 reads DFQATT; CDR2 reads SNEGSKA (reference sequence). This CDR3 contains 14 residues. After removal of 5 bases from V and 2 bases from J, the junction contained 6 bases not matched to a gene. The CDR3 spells CSASHRGTTDTQYF. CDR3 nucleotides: TGCAGTGCTTCCCACAGGGGGACCACAGATACGCAGTATTTT.

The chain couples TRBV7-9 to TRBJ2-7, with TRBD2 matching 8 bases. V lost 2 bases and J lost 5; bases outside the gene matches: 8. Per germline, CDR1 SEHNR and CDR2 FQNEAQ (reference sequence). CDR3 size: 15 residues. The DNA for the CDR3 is TGTGCCAGCAGCTTAACCCCAGCGGGAGAAAACGAGCAGTACTTC. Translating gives CASSLTPAGENEQYF.